This entry lists 25 T cell receptor beta chains sequenced from one sample in a study of human T cells and chemical hapten exposure. MiXCR, applied by TCRdb to the RACE reads, yields one record per CDR3 protein. This sample carries about 82,000 distinct CDR3 sequences, over 10% of them seen once, and the ten largest clones take around 5.8%. Time point described: patch test 3, about 24 weeks after DPC sensitization. The treatment: therapeutic diphenylcyclopropenone sensitization with weekly scalp DPC. This sample comprised whole blood, obtained in connection with sensitization to the hapten diphenylcyclopropenone (DPC). The source is a woman aged 45-59 years with alopecia areata. Some clones in this sample may be carry-over from other donors' samples.

The sample holds many counts of this clonotype. The chain recombines TRBV27 with TRBJ2-7; D is tentatively TRBD1 or TRBD2 (6 bases each). The CDR3 loop spans 16 amino acids. Germline CDR1 and CDR2: MNHEY and SMNVEV (reference sequence). V lost 8 bases, J lost 5 bases, and 25 bases lay in between. CDR3 protein: CASLGKGPRGLDEQYF. The CDR3 DNA reads as TGTGCCAGCCTCGGGAAGGGACCCCGGGGGCTCGACGAGCAGTACTTC.

This clonotype was seen repeatedly, ten times or more. The chain joins TRBV20-1 to TRBJ1-4; TRBD1 matches at 9 bases. Germline CDR1 is DFQATT and CDR2 is SNEGSKA (reference sequence). This CDR3 contains 13 residues. V was clipped by 5 bases and J by 7 bases; unmatched bases: 5. The CDR3 loop reads CSAGQGMGEKLFF. DNA for the CDR3: TGCAGTGCTGGACAGGGGATGGGTGAAAAACTGTTTTTT.

This clonotype was counted a few times. This rearrangement joins TRBV6-6 to TRBJ1-6; 8 bases map to TRBD1. Germline assignment: CDR1 MNHNY and CDR2 SVGAGI (reference sequence). This CDR3 comprises 16 residues. With 5 bases clipped from V and 8 bases from J, the junction kept 11 bases outside the gene matches. CDR3 amino acids: CASSRNRGVSDSPLHF. CDR3 DNA: TGTGCCAGCAGTAGGAACAGGGGGGTTAGTGATTCACCCCTCCACTTT.

This sequence joins TRBV5-1 and TRBJ2-1, with 16 bases aligning to TRBD2. The germline V gene has CDR1 SGHRS and CDR2 YFSETQ. The CDR3 totals 18 residues. Losses at the gene ends were 4 bases for V and 7 bases for J; bases not matched to a gene: 11. This chain's CDR3 is CASSLGLAGGRISNEQFF. CDR3 nucleotides: TGCGCCAGCAGCCTGGGACTAGCGGGAGGGCGTATTTCTAATGAGCAGTTCTTC.

In its sample, this clonotype was seen many times. The gene calls are TRBV29-1 and TRBJ2-1, with D perhaps matching TRBD1 (7 bases). Germline CDR1 is SQVTM and CDR2 is ANQGSEA. Trimming removed 8 bases from V and 14 bases from J, with 22 bases in between. The CDR3 covers 12 residues. The CDR3 bases are TGCAGCTTAGGACAGGAGGGGCAGAGCAAGTTCTTC. It translates to CSLGQEGQSKFF.

At least ten counts were recorded for this clonotype. This chain links TRBV6-2 or TRBV6-3 with TRBJ2-4; TRBD2 matches at 10 bases. Looked up from germline, CDR1 is MNHEY and CDR2 is SVGEGT. V shed 0 bases and J 2 bases; nucleotides not matched to a gene: 10. This CDR3 comprises 19 residues. CDR3 sequence: CASSYSPASGSGTKNIQYF. The CDR3 DNA is TGTGCCAGCAGTTACTCTCCGGCTAGCGGGAGTGGGACCAAAAACATTCAGTACTTC.

The gene calls are TRBV5-1 and TRBJ1-1; no clear D. V lost 3 bases to trimming and J lost 1 base, with 13 bases between them. The CDR3 loop spans 15 amino acids. Per germline, CDR1 SGHRS and CDR2 YFSETQ. In DNA form, the CDR3 reads TGCGCCAGCAGCTCCCGGGCACAGCAGAACACTGAAGCTTTCTTT. It codes for CASSSRAQQNTEAFF.

This clonotype appeared many times. The chain employs TRBV29-1 and TRBJ2-3; 8 positions match TRBD2. CDR3 size: 14 residues. Germline lookup yields CDR1 SQVTM and CDR2 ANQGSEA. Germline trimming cut 7 bases from V and 4 bases from J; bases unmatched to any gene: 10. The CDR3 loop is CSAGGSGSADTQYF. CDR3 coding DNA: TGCAGCGCCGGAGGCAGCGGGAGTGCAGATACGCAGTATTTT.

V is TRBV20-1 and J is TRBJ2-7; 7 nucleotides align to TRBD2. CDR3 length: 13 residues. Unmatched junction bases numbered 4, after V lost 5 bases and J lost 0 bases. Germline V CDR1 and CDR2: DFQATT, SNEGSKA (reference sequence). The CDR3 spells CSALRTSSYEQYF. The DNA of the CDR3 is TGCAGTGCTCTAAGGACTAGCTCCTACGAGCAGTACTTC.

Points on this clonotype: This may be a read error: a much more frequent sequence differs by one nucleotide. The rearrangement links TRBV11-2 to TRBJ2-7; 9 bases agree with TRBD1. Germline lookup yields CDR1 SGHAT and CDR2 FQNNGV. CDR3 length: 16 amino acids. CDR3 sequence (DNA): TGTGGCAGCAGCTTGTTTTCCACAGGGGGCAACTACGAGCAGTACTTC. Amino acids: CGSSLFSTGGNYEQYF.

This clonotype has at least ten counts. The V and J genes are TRBV7-2 and TRBJ2-2; TRBD2 might be the D (5 bases). The V end lost 5 bases, the J end lost 4 bases, and 17 bases lay between the germline ends. The CDR3 spans 16 residues. Germline CDR1 is SGHTA and CDR2 is FQGNSA. Here the CDR3 reads CASSASLAAFTGELFF. The CDR3 DNA follows: TGTGCCAGCAGCGCAAGTCTAGCAGCCTTCACCGGGGAGCTGTTTTTT.

This clonotype was found a few times. V and J are TRBV7-8 and TRBJ2-3; D gene unclear. V was trimmed by 1 base and J by 9 bases, leaving 8 bases between them. Germline assignment: CDR1 SGHVS and CDR2 FQNEAQ. The CDR3 length is 12 residues. The CDR3 DNA reads TGTGCCAGCAGCTTAGACAAGGGCACGCAGTATTTT. This encodes CASSLDKGTQYF.

The chain recombines TRBV6-4 with TRBJ2-3; D gene unclear. Germline V lookup: CDR1 MRHNA, CDR2 SNTAGT. The CDR3 is made up of 15 amino acids. Trimming shortened V by 3 bases and J by 6 bases, and 16 bases separated the two germline ends. The CDR3 loop reads CASSESTLTRDTQYF. CDR3 nucleotides: TGTGCCAGCAGTGAGTCGACTCTGACTCGGGATACGCAGTATTTT.

There are many counts of this clonotype. The chain uses TRBV7-2 and TRBJ1-6; a possible D gene is TRBD1 (6 bases). Germline V gene data show CDR1 as SGHTA and CDR2 as FQGNSA. This CDR3 spans 14 amino acids. V dropped 5 bases and J dropped 10 bases, with 15 bases sitting between them. DNA for the CDR3: TGTGCCAGCAGCCCCAGACGGACAGAATCACCCCTCCACTTT. It codes for CASSPRRTESPLHF.

The chain links TRBV7-2 to TRBJ2-3; D not certain. The CDR3 contains 11 residues. Germline V CDR1 and CDR2: SGHTA, FQGNSA. Trimming cost V 2 bases and J 10 bases, with 7 bases left between them. CDR3 nucleotides: TGTGCCAGCAGCTTATATGGGGCGCAGTATTTT. Protein sequence: CASSLYGAQYF.

In the case of this clonotype: Since a much larger clone is just one base distant, this may be a read error. The chain recombines TRBV2 with TRBJ2-1; the match to TRBD2 covers 8 bases. The germline CDR1 and CDR2 sequences are SNHLY and FYNNEI. There are 15 residues in the CDR3. CDR3 in amino acids: CVSSEWTSRDNEQFF. The CDR3 coding sequence is TGTGTCAGCAGTGAATGGACTAGCAGAGACAATGAGCAGTTCTTC.

This clonotype was seen more than once but under ten times. The chain uses TRBV20-1 and TRBJ2-1; the D is unclear. Germline V lookup: CDR1 DFQATT, CDR2 SNEGSKA (reference sequence). The V gene lost 5 bases and the J gene lost 1 base, with 6 bases spanning the gap. The CDR3 has 12 amino acids. CDR3 in DNA: TGCAGTGCTTCCCCGTCCTACAATGAGCAGTTCTTC. Translated: CSASPSYNEQFF.

This clonotype came up many times. The rearrangement joins TRBV11-2 to TRBJ2-3; 11 bases align to TRBD2. V shed 3 bases, J shed 6 bases, and the junction held 5 bases outside the gene matches. The length of the CDR3 is 15 residues. Germline CDR1 is SGHAT and CDR2 is FQNNGV. For the CDR3, the DNA is TGTGCCAGCAGCTTTCCTAGCGGGAGGCGGGATACGCAGTATTTT. It specifies CASSFPSGRRDTQYF.

A few counts support this clonotype. This chain links TRBV5-1 with TRBJ2-7; D gene ambiguous. CDR1 is SGHRS, CDR2 YFSETQ, per germline. V gave up 2 bases and J gave up 0 bases, with 12 bases separating them. CDR3 length: 15 amino acids. CDR3: CASSFLPIGSYEQYF. The CDR3 coding sequence is TGCGCCAGCAGCTTCCTTCCAATTGGCTCCTACGAGCAGTACTTC.

The chain has TRBV3-1 and TRBJ1-6; D not certain. V was shortened by 3 bases and J by 16 bases, with 13 bases between the two germline ends. Per germline, CDR1 LGHDT and CDR2 YNNKEL (reference sequence). The CDR3 extends over 12 amino acids. The CDR3 DNA reads TGTGCCAGCAGCCATGAATACAGTGAGCTCCACTTT. Amino acids: CASSHEYSELHF.

This chain joins TRBV24-1 and TRBJ2-1; D gene ambiguous. Germline CDR1 KGHDR, CDR2 SFDVKD. Trimming shortened V by 0 bases and J by 7 bases, and 9 bases separated the two germline ends. This CDR3 region has 14 residues. CDR3 residues: CATSDLSEDNEQFF. The CDR3, as DNA: TGTGCCACCAGTGATTTGTCGGAAGATAATGAGCAGTTCTTC.

This clonotype was recorded many times. V usage is TRBV2 and J usage is TRBJ1-2; the D gene is possibly TRBD1 (5 bases). V lost 3 bases to trimming and J lost 2 bases, with 10 bases between them. Per the germline V gene, CDR1 is SNHLY and CDR2 is FYNNEI. The CDR3 contains 14 residues. The CDR3 spells CASSDQGSNYGYTF. The CDR3 DNA sequence: TGTGCCAGCAGTGATCAGGGATCGAACTATGGCTACACCTTC.

At least ten counts were recorded for this clonotype. The V call is TRBV12-5, the J call TRBJ1-6; D gene ambiguous. Germline V gene sequence: CDR1 LGHNT, CDR2 FRNRAP. Trimming removed 6 bases at V and 12 bases at J, with 9 bases between. The CDR3 sequence is 11 residues long. The CDR3, as DNA: TGTGCTAGTGGCCGGTCGGAACCCCTCCACTTT. Translated: CASGRSEPLHF.

The gene calls are TRBV19 and TRBJ2-4; D may be TRBD2 (5 bases). Deletions cut 9 bases from V and 0 bases from J, with 21 bases between. The germline V gene has CDR1 LNHDA and CDR2 SQIVND (reference sequence). The CDR3 consists of 17 residues. The CDR3 protein is CARYRDLGLLAKNIQYF. The CDR3 nucleotides are TGTGCCAGGTACCGGGATTTGGGCCTTCTAGCCAAAAACATTCAGTACTTC.

The V gene is TRBV27, the J gene TRBJ2-7, with a weak D call TRBD1 (6 bases). In germline, CDR1 is MNHEY, CDR2 SMNVEV (reference sequence). The CDR3 length is 15 residues. V was cut by 4 bases and J by 3 bases, with 16 bases left in between. CDR3 in amino acids: CASSSTGTKSYEQYF. Here the CDR3 DNA reads TGTGCCAGCAGTTCAACCGGGACAAAAAGCTACGAGCAGTACTTC.